The subject of this entry is one T cell receptor beta chain. The data belong to a study of control samples from healthy donors and cancer patients. The repertoire was sequenced with immunoSEQ multiplex PCR; TCRdb's copy has only in-frame clones and lacks some. The sample includes about 130,000 clones, around 92% of them seen just once. The clonotype comes from a woman between 50 and 59 years old in good health. Sequencing input: blood.

This CDR3 is CASSPEGHEGYTF. In nucleotides, the CDR3 is TGTGCCAGTAGTCCCGAAGGCCATGAGGGCTACACCTTC. J is TRBJ1-2 and V is TRBV19, with no clear D. Germline CDR1 LNHDA, CDR2 SQIVND (reference sequence). Trimming left V 5 bases short and J 8 bases short, with 15 bases between. The CDR3 has 13 amino acids.